The 32 T cell receptor beta chains below come from one sample, sequenced in a study of spatial heterogeneity in lung cancer. TCRdb reanalysed the 5' RACE reads using MiXCR and keeps one entry per CDR3 protein. Of tens of thousands of distinct CDR3 sequences in the sample, 6.5% to 8.5% are singletons; the top ten hold 25% to 35%. Time point meaning: sample taken at primary tumor resection. The input material, whole RNA from tumor, nontumor lung or frozen PBMC, was sequenced unsorted. The specimen was PBMCs, collected at surgery. All receptors derive from a male donor with early-stage non-small cell lung cancer.

There are many counts of this clonotype. The J gene is TRBJ2-1, the V gene TRBV2, with 8 bases identical to TRBD1. The CDR3 extends over 17 amino acids. Germline V gene lookup returns CDR1 SNHLY and CDR2 FYNNEI. V trimming: 0 bases; J trimming: 7 bases; junction bases outside the gene matches: 11. In nucleotides, the CDR3 is TGTGCCAGCAGTGAAGCAAGGAAGGACAGGGCGCATAATGAGCAGTTCTTC. It translates to CASSEARKDRAHNEQFF.

The V gene is TRBV20-1, the J gene TRBJ2-1, with 10 positions matching TRBD2. There are 14 residues in the CDR3. Germline V gene data show CDR1 as DFQATT and CDR2 as SNEGSKA (reference sequence). Trimming cost V 3 bases and J 7 bases; bases outside gene matches: 6. This chain's CDR3 is CSARDSGGMNEQFF. Here the CDR3 DNA reads TGCAGTGCTAGGGATAGCGGGGGGATGAATGAGCAGTTCTTC.

This clonotype has at least ten counts. The rearrangement uses TRBV29-1 and TRBJ1-2, with TRBD1 matching over 7 bases. This CDR3 contains 13 residues. After removal of 3 bases from V and 3 bases from J, the junction contained 4 bases not matched to a gene. The germline V gene has CDR1 SQVTM and CDR2 ANQGSEA. This chain's CDR3 is CSVDPGGYYGYTF. CDR3 DNA: TGCAGCGTTGATCCAGGGGGGTACTATGGCTACACCTTC. Based on the CDR3 plus reference TRBV29-1 and TRBJ1-2, the full variable domain is SAVISQKPSRDICQRGTSLTIQCQVDSQVTMMFWYRQQPGQSLTLIATANQGSEATYESGFVIDKFPISRPNLTFSTLTVSNMSPEDSSIYLCSVDPGGYYGYTFGSGTRLTVV.

This clonotype was observed a few times. The rearrangement links TRBV6-5 to TRBJ2-3, with unresolved D. There are 15 residues in the CDR3. Trimming cost V 5 bases and J 5 bases, with 17 bases left between them. From germline, CDR1 is MNHEY and CDR2 SVGAGI. The CDR3 here is CASSPLGGLGDTQYF. The CDR3 DNA reads as TGTGCCAGCAGTCCTCTAGGTGGCCTGGGAGATACGCAGTATTTT.

This clonotype was counted ten times or more. V and J are TRBV7-9 and TRBJ1-1, with D possibly matching TRBD1 (6 bases). CDR1 SEHNR and CDR2 FQNEAQ come from the germline V gene (reference sequence). Deletions cut 6 bases from V and 3 bases from J, with 14 bases between. This CDR3 is 14 amino acids long. Here the CDR3 reads CASSVGHPHTEAFF. Written as DNA, the CDR3 is TGTGCCAGCAGTGTGGGACACCCTCACACTGAAGCTTTCTTT.

In this sample, this clonotype turned up a few times. The chain combines TRBV4-3 with TRBJ1-2, with 7 bases matching TRBD1. Trimming removed 0 bases from V and 4 bases from J; junction bases left unmatched: 8. CDR1 and CDR2 from the germline V gene are LGHNA and YSLEER. This CDR3 spans 16 amino acids. The CDR3 bases are TGCGCCAGCAGCCAAGATAGGACAGGTTTCGGCTATGGCTACACCTTC. This translates into CASSQDRTGFGYGYTF.

Here the CDR3 reads CASSVGRDNEQFF. The CDR3 DNA follows: TGTGCCAGCAGCGTCGGTAGGGACAATGAGCAGTTCTTC. The chain recombines TRBV2 with TRBJ2-1; no clear D. CDR1 and CDR2 from the germline V gene are SNHLY and FYNNEI. CDR3 size: 13 residues. V shed 6 bases and J shed 5 bases, with 11 bases lying between them.

This clonotype has at least ten counts. This chain connects TRBV7-9 to TRBJ2-2; perhaps TRBD2 as D (8 bases). From germline, CDR1 is SEHNR and CDR2 FQNEAQ (reference sequence). V shed 7 bases and J shed 0 bases, with 24 bases lying between them. This CDR3 spans 19 amino acids. Written as DNA, the CDR3 is TGTGCCAGCACCAGGGACAGAAACCCGGGACTAGCGAACACCGGGGAGCTGTTTTTT. Its translation is CASTRDRNPGLANTGELFF.

This clonotype was found many times. V is TRBV27 and J is TRBJ2-1; D assignment may be TRBD1 or TRBD2 (5 bases each). The CDR3 sequence is 13 residues long. The germline V gene has CDR1 MNHEY and CDR2 SMNVEV (reference sequence). The ends were cut back, 8 bases at V and 10 bases at J, with 18 bases in the middle. The CDR3 DNA follows: TGTGCCAGCCGCCGGGACCCCATCTTGGAGCAGTTCTTC. Translating gives CASRRDPILEQFF.

V usage is TRBV6-6 and J usage is TRBJ2-7; 10 nucleotides match TRBD2. The trim removed 3 bases at V and 6 bases at J, leaving 8 bases unmatched. In germline, CDR1 is MNHNY, CDR2 SVGAGI (reference sequence). The CDR3 extends over 15 amino acids. CDR3 sequence reads: CASSYSHSGRIEQYV. CDR3 nucleotides: TGTGCCAGCAGTTATTCCCATAGCGGGAGGATCGAGCAGTACGTC.

This clonotype was detected ten times or more. The V gene is TRBV10-3, the J gene TRBJ2-1, with TRBD2 identical over 12 bases. J gave up 6 bases and V 8 bases, and 2 bases lay outside the gene matches. CDR3 length: 13 residues. The germline CDR1 and CDR2 sequences are ENHRY and SYGVKD. DNA for the CDR3: TGTGCCATCGGGACTAGCGGGCTCAATGAGCAGTTCTTC. This encodes CAIGTSGLNEQFF.

This clonotype has just a few counts. The rearrangement links TRBV2 to TRBJ1-3, with a weak D call TRBD1 (5 bases). There are 14 residues in the CDR3. V lost 9 bases and J lost 0, with 12 bases in between. Germline CDR1 and CDR2: SNHLY and FYNNEI. In nucleotides, the CDR3 is TGTGCCAGAAGCCGGGGGGACTCTGGAAACACCATATATTTT. Its translation: CARSRGDSGNTIYF.

The V and J genes are TRBV7-2 and TRBJ1-1; TRBD1 agrees at 8 bases. CDR1 is SGHTA, CDR2 FQGNSA, per germline. After removal of 5 bases from V and 5 bases from J, the junction contained 10 bases not matched to a gene. The CDR3 sequence is 15 residues long. In nucleotides, the CDR3 is TGTGCCAGCAGCGGGATTCACAGGGGGATGACTGAAGCTTTCTTT. Protein: CASSGIHRGMTEAFF.

This clonotype has ten or more counts. This chain joins TRBV9 and TRBJ2-2; 12 positions agree with TRBD2. After removal of 5 bases from V and 6 bases from J, the junction contained 5 bases not matched to a gene. The CDR3 is 15 residues long. Germline values: CDR1 SGDLS, CDR2 YYNGEE. CDR3 amino acids: CASSEGLAGPGELFF. The CDR3 nucleotides are TGTGCCAGCAGTGAGGGACTAGCGGGTCCCGGGGAGCTGTTTTTT.

This clonotype was seen at least ten times. The chain uses TRBV25-1 and TRBJ2-2; unclear D gene. The V gene lost 5 bases and the J gene lost 4 bases, with 17 bases spanning the gap. The CDR3 runs to 16 residues. The germline V gene has CDR1 MGHDK and CDR2 SYGVNS. CDR3 nucleotides: TGTGCCAGCAGTCGCCCGGTGAATTTAGGCACCGGGGAGCTGTTTTTT. The encoded protein is CASSRPVNLGTGELFF. Complete variable domain (other parts from reference TRBV25-1 and TRBJ2-2): EADIYQTPRYLVIGTGKKITLECSQTMGHDKMYWYQQDPGMELHLIHYSYGVNSTEKGDLSSESTVSRIRTEHFPLTLESARPSHTSQYLCASSRPVNLGTGELFFGEGSRLTVL.

This clonotype was counted at least ten times. The gene calls are TRBV7-2 and TRBJ2-1, with TRBD2 matching 9 bases. V was pared by 4 bases and J by 8 bases, with 9 bases of the junction left unmatched. The CDR3 is 15 residues long. The germline gives CDR1 SGHTA, CDR2 FQGNSA. CDR3 sequence: CASSSGGSGSYEQFF. CDR3 sequence (DNA): TGTGCCAGCAGCTCCGGCGGTAGCGGGAGTTATGAGCAGTTCTTC.

This clonotype was seen ten or more times. The rearrangement uses TRBV9 and TRBJ1-1, with D possibly TRBD1 on 5 matching bases. Trimming removed 7 bases from V and 6 bases from J, with 16 bases in between. Germline CDR1 reads SGDLS; CDR2 reads YYNGEE. The CDR3 length is 13 residues. The CDR3 DNA follows: TGTGCCAGCGCAGGCAGCCGGGGGGCTGAAGCTTTCTTT. Its protein product is CASAGSRGAEAFF. The full variable domain, rest sourced from reference TRBV9 and TRBJ1-1, is DSGVTQTPKHLITATGQRVTLRCSPRSGDLSVYWYQQSLDQGLQFLIQYYNGEERAKGNILERFSAQQFPDLHSELNLSSLELGDSALYFCASAGSRGAEAFFGQGTRLTVV.

The table lists this clonotype with a few counts. The J gene is TRBJ2-1, the V gene TRBV20-1; D may be TRBD2 (7 bases). The V gene lost 0 bases and the J gene lost 0 bases, with 15 bases spanning the gap. Germline CDR1 DFQATT, CDR2 SNEGSKA (reference sequence). The CDR3 covers 17 residues. CDR3 residues: CSARDVTGGHSYNEQFF. The CDR3 coding sequence is TGCAGTGCTAGAGATGTTACGGGGGGCCACTCCTACAATGAGCAGTTCTTC.

This chain links TRBV18 with TRBJ1-5; weak D call: TRBD1 (5 bases). The CDR3 has 18 residues. Between the trimmed V and J ends, which lost 4 bases and 3 bases, there was a span of 22 bases. Germline V gene data show CDR1 as KGHSH and CDR2 as LQKENI. The CDR3 sequence: CASSRHAESDRNNQPQHF. The CDR3, as DNA: TGTGCCAGCTCACGGCACGCCGAAAGCGACAGAAACAATCAGCCCCAGCATTTT.

The chain has TRBV6-5 and TRBJ1-5; no firm D call. V was trimmed by 0 bases and J by 3 bases, leaving 3 bases between them. The CDR3 has 13 residues. Looked up from germline, CDR1 is MNHEY and CDR2 is SVGAGI. The CDR3 loop reads CASSYSFNQPQHF. DNA for the CDR3: TGTGCCAGCAGTTACTCTTTCAATCAGCCCCAGCATTTT.

This clonotype was found many times. This chain links TRBV13 with TRBJ2-7, with TRBD2 matching over 8 bases. Unmatched junction bases numbered 7, after V lost 5 bases and J lost 7 bases. Per the germline V gene, CDR1 is PRHDT and CDR2 is FYEKMQ (reference sequence). The CDR3 has 13 residues. CDR3 amino acids: CASSPEAGGEQYV. Here the CDR3 DNA reads TGTGCCAGCAGCCCAGAGGCGGGAGGAGAGCAGTACGTC.

This clonotype was detected only a few times. This chain links TRBV6-1 with TRBJ2-3; TRBD2 agrees at 7 bases. The V segment lost 8 bases and the J segment 5 bases; nucleotides outside the gene matches: 4. Germline loops: CDR1 MNHNS, CDR2 SASEGT. CDR3 length: 12 amino acids. CDR3 amino acids: CASAGDGDTQYF. As DNA, the CDR3 is TGTGCCAGCGCGGGGGACGGAGATACGCAGTATTTT.

This clonotype occurred a few times. V is TRBV29-1 and J is TRBJ1-3; D gene uncertain. V was shortened by 3 bases and J by 3 bases, with 3 bases between the two germline ends. Germline V CDR1 and CDR2: SQVTM, ANQGSEA. CDR3 length: 11 residues. The CDR3 DNA reads as TGCAGCGTTGAGATTGGAAACACCATATATTTT. Translation gives CSVEIGNTIYF.

This clonotype was counted ten times or more. The gene calls are TRBV10-3 and TRBJ2-7; D unclear. Trimming removed 7 bases from V and 0 bases from J, with 13 bases in between. Germline lookup yields CDR1 ENHRY and CDR2 SYGVKD. The CDR3 spans 14 residues. The CDR3 protein is CAIKEFSGSYEQYF. The CDR3 DNA is TGTGCCATCAAAGAGTTCTCGGGCTCCTACGAGCAGTACTTC.

The chain uses TRBV12-3 or TRBV12-4 and TRBJ2-1, with D uncertain. The CDR3 has 15 residues. With 5 bases removed from V and 2 bases from J, the gap between germline ends came to 13 bases. CDR3 sequence (DNA): TGTGCCAGCAGTCCCTACAGCGCCCCCTACAATGAGCAGTTCTTC. It translates to CASSPYSAPYNEQFF.

At least ten counts were recorded for this clonotype. The rearrangement joins TRBV9 to TRBJ2-1, with TRBD2 matching over 8 bases. V lost 2 bases and J lost 8; bases outside the gene matches: 3. The germline CDR1 and CDR2 sequences are SGDLS and YYNGEE. This CDR3 comprises 13 residues. The CDR3 is CASSVSGKDEQFF. The CDR3, as DNA: TGTGCCAGCAGCGTTAGCGGGAAGGATGAGCAGTTCTTC.

This clonotype was observed a few times. The chain carries TRBV5-5 and TRBJ1-6, with D possibly matching TRBD1 (5 bases). The V end was cut by 4 bases, the J end by 7 bases, with 12 bases between. The V gene's germline CDR1 is SGHKS and CDR2 YYEKEE (reference sequence). This CDR3 is built from 14 residues. The CDR3 is CASSTGTGNSPLHF. The CDR3 coding sequence is TGTGCCAGCAGCACCGGGACGGGGAATTCACCCCTCCACTTT.

This clonotype was recorded many times. The chain carries TRBV3-1 and TRBJ2-3; 8 positions agree with TRBD1. The CDR3 covers 15 residues. V shed 4 bases, J shed 2 bases, and the junction held 5 bases outside the gene matches. CDR1 is LGHDT and CDR2 is YNNKEL in the germline V gene (reference sequence). This CDR3 is CASSPQGANTDTQYF. The DNA for the CDR3 is TGTGCCAGCAGCCCCCAGGGGGCTAACACAGATACGCAGTATTTT.

At least ten counts were recorded for this clonotype. The chain couples TRBV20-1 to TRBJ2-1, with D perhaps matching TRBD2 (5 bases). CDR3 size: 15 residues. V was trimmed by 6 bases and J by 1 base, leaving 16 bases between them. CDR1 and CDR2 from the germline V gene are DFQATT and SNEGSKA (reference sequence). The CDR3 loop reads CSATPYRGSYNEQFF. CDR3 DNA sequence: TGCAGTGCAACCCCGTACCGGGGTTCCTACAATGAGCAGTTCTTC.

This clonotype came up many times. The chain recombines TRBV2 with TRBJ1-4; the D gene is possibly TRBD1 (5 bases). Per the germline V gene, CDR1 is SNHLY and CDR2 is FYNNEI. The V and J ends lost 4 bases and 4 bases respectively, with 10 bases between them. The CDR3 contains 14 residues. CDR3: CASSVGVDNEKLFF. The CDR3, as DNA: TGTGCCAGCAGTGTGGGGGTGGATAATGAAAAACTGTTTTTT.

This clonotype came up a few times. The chain couples TRBV7-2 to TRBJ2-5; 9 bases fit TRBD2. CDR3 size: 16 residues. The germline gives CDR1 SGHTA, CDR2 FQGNSA. Germline trimming cut 0 bases from V and 5 bases from J; bases unmatched to any gene: 7. The CDR3 DNA is TGTGCCAGCAGCTTAGCGCGGGGGGGCGCCCAGGAGACCCAGTACTTC. Its protein product is CASSLARGGAQETQYF.

By sample fraction, this clonotype is large. The chain links TRBV11-2 to TRBJ2-1; no definite D call. Germline CDR1 is SGHAT and CDR2 is FQNNGV. V lost 4 bases and J lost 0, with 10 bases in between. The CDR3 runs to 15 residues. CDR3 coding DNA: TGTGCCAGCAGCTCTTTCTTGAGCTCCTACAATGAGCAGTTCTTC. This sequence encodes CASSSFLSSYNEQFF.